Below, 26 T cell receptor beta chains from the same sample are listed, as sequenced in a study of OX40 agonist ivuxolimab in advanced cancers. Here immunoSEQ multiplex PCR was the method, and the copy in TCRdb shows in-frame clones only, minus some. Found here are 55,000 to 85,000 clones, about four fifths of them singletons; the top ten hold 1.2%. The sample in question was CD4+ or CD8+ T cells sorted from blood, obtained in a trial of the OX40 agonist ivuxolimab. These TCRs come from an adult with an advanced solid tumor such as melanoma, head and neck, liver or kidney cancer.

The V call is TRBV5-1, the J call TRBJ2-5, with 7 bases fitting TRBD1. CDR3 length equals 14 residues. Germline CDR1 is SGHRS and CDR2 is YFSETQ. The ends lost 3 bases at V and 3 bases at J; junction bases unmatched: 5. For the CDR3, the DNA is TGCGCCAGCAGCTCTCCCGGGACAGAAGAGACCCAGTACTTC. The encoded protein is CASSSPGTEETQYF.

V gene TRBV15 combines with J gene TRBJ2-2; D not resolved. The germline V gene has CDR1 LNHNV and CDR2 YYDKDF (reference sequence). This CDR3 is built from 15 residues. With 1 base removed from V and 5 bases from J, the gap between germline ends came to 11 bases. Written as DNA, the CDR3 is TGTGCCACCAGCAGAGGGGCCTCGGTTACCGGGGAGCTGTTTTTT. Protein: CATSRGASVTGELFF.

This clone was seen a handful of times. The J gene is TRBJ1-2, the V gene TRBV29-1, with no clear D. Per germline, CDR1 SQVTM and CDR2 ANQGSEA. This CDR3 contains 12 residues. The V gene lost 5 bases and the J gene lost 8 bases, with 15 bases spanning the gap. The CDR3 sequence is CSVLSAVWGYTF. CDR3 DNA: TGCAGCGTTCTTTCGGCGGTCTGGGGCTACACCTTC.

On this clone: The junction differs from germline at one of its ends, possibly a read error. The chain links TRBV29-1 to TRBJ2-7; 7 nucleotides align to TRBD1. The germline gives CDR1 SQVTM, CDR2 ANQGSEA. The length of the CDR3 is 12 residues. The CDR3 nucleotides read TGCAGCGTTGCCCTACCGGACAGGCCTGAGGACTTC. It is translated as CSVALPDRPEDF.

The chain uses TRBV30 and TRBJ1-2; D is unresolved. In germline, CDR1 is GTSNPN, CDR2 SVGIG (reference sequence). The germline V and J ends were trimmed by 0 bases and 0 bases, with 8 bases remaining between them. The CDR3 covers 14 residues. The CDR3 DNA reads TGTGCCTGGAGTGTAATCCAAGCTAACTATGGCTACACCTTC. It encodes CAWSVIQANYGYTF.

The chain joins TRBV14 to TRBJ1-6, with no clear D. CDR1 is SGHDN, CDR2 FVKESK, per germline. The CDR3 loop spans 14 amino acids. Trimming shortened V by 0 bases and J by 11 bases, and 11 bases separated the two germline ends. The CDR3 loop reads CASSQEPQSAPLHF. As DNA, the CDR3 is TGTGCCAGCAGCCAAGAGCCCCAGTCGGCACCCCTCCACTTT.

The chain couples TRBV19 to TRBJ2-3; the match to TRBD2 covers 10 bases. The V gene's germline CDR1 is LNHDA and CDR2 SQIVND (reference sequence). V shed 5 bases, J shed 4 bases, and the junction held 12 bases outside the gene matches. This CDR3 has 17 residues. In nucleotides, the CDR3 is TGTGCCAGTAGTTTCGATCTCCTAGCGGGGGTGGCAGATACGCAGTATTTT. This translates into CASSFDLLAGVADTQYF.

J is TRBJ1-6 and V is TRBV6-1; a possible D gene is TRBD1 (5 bases). CDR3 length equals 14 residues. The V gene's germline CDR1 is MNHNS and CDR2 SASEGT. Deletions cut 7 bases from V and 8 bases from J, with 15 bases between. The DNA for the CDR3 is TGTGCCAGCACCCAGGGTCCGGGGGATTCACCCCTCCACTTT. This codes for CASTQGPGDSPLHF.

The count of this clone is one. The chain carries TRBV19 and TRBJ1-2, with no clear D. The CDR3 runs 12 residues. Germline values: CDR1 LNHDA, CDR2 SQIVND (reference sequence). The V gene lost 7 bases and the J gene lost 4 bases, with 10 bases spanning the gap. The CDR3 here is CASMRGGYGYTF. The CDR3, as DNA: TGTGCCAGTATGCGGGGAGGCTATGGCTACACCTTC.

As for this clone: Sequence at one end of the junction differs from germline and may be a read error. J is TRBJ2-1 and V is TRBV7-7; D gene ambiguous. Germline loops: CDR1 SSHAT, CDR2 FNYEAQ (reference sequence). The CDR3 sequence is 16 residues long. The CDR3 loop is CASSLNLEASYNEQFF. The DNA of the CDR3 is TGTGCTAGCAGCTTAAACCTCGAGGCCAGCTACAATGAGCAGTTCTTC.

The chain has TRBV19 and TRBJ1-2; D is uncertain. Germline CDR1 reads LNHDA; CDR2 reads SQIVND (reference sequence). This CDR3 has 13 residues. V gave up 3 bases and J gave up 3 bases, with 8 bases separating them. The CDR3 coding sequence is TGTGCCAGTAGTATGGAGGGCTACTATGGCTACACCTTC. Protein: CASSMEGYYGYTF.

This clone has a single count. The CDR3 protein is CASSLAWGGETQYF. As DNA, the CDR3 is TGTGCCAGCAGCTTAGCCTGGGGGGGAGAGACCCAGTACTTC. This chain uses TRBV7-2 with TRBJ2-5; the match to TRBD2 covers 7 bases. Unmatched junction bases numbered 2, after V lost 0 bases and J lost 4 bases. Looked up from germline, CDR1 is SGHTA and CDR2 is FQGNSA. The CDR3 sequence is 14 residues long. Drawing the rest from reference TRBV7-2 and TRBJ2-5, the complete variable domain is GAGVSQSPSNKVTEKGKDVELRCDPISGHTALYWYRQSLGQGLEFLIYFQGNSAPDKSGLPSDRFSAERTGGSVSTLTIQRTQQEDSAVYLCASSLAWGGETQYFGPGTRLLVL.

There are a few counts of this clone. The chain links TRBV5-4 to TRBJ1-6; D is unclear. V lost 2 bases, J lost 6 bases, and 18 bases lay in between. CDR3 length equals 17 residues. Germline-derived CDR1 and CDR2 are SGHNT and YYREEE (reference sequence). CDR3 sequence: CASSFGNRDPSNSPLHF. For the CDR3, the DNA is TGTGCCAGCAGCTTCGGTAACCGGGATCCGTCTAATTCACCCCTCCACTTT.

The rearrangement uses TRBV6-6 and TRBJ2-7; weak D call: TRBD1 (6 bases). The V and J ends lost 2 bases and 3 bases respectively, with 11 bases between them. Germline V gene sequence: CDR1 MNHNY, CDR2 SVGAGI (reference sequence). The CDR3 loop spans 14 amino acids. The CDR3 bases are TGTGCCAGCAGTTACGACAGGCTCGACTACGAGCAGTACTTC. It encodes CASSYDRLDYEQYF.

The J gene is TRBJ1-5, the V gene TRBV19, with a possible D match to TRBD1 (5 bases). V was shortened by 6 bases and J by 0 bases, with 6 bases between the two germline ends. Germline assignment: CDR1 LNHDA and CDR2 SQIVND (reference sequence). The CDR3 runs to 13 residues. CDR3 residues: CASSRDSNQPQHF. CDR3 sequence (DNA): TGTGCCAGTAGCAGGGATAGCAATCAGCCCCAGCATTTT.

V gene TRBV7-2 combines with J gene TRBJ2-3; D is tentatively TRBD1 or TRBD2 (6 bases each). Looked up from germline, CDR1 is SGHTA and CDR2 is FQGNSA. The CDR3 runs to 13 residues. The V gene lost 6 bases and the J gene lost 9 bases, with 16 bases spanning the gap. The CDR3 loop reads CASSRGKGGTQYF. As DNA, the CDR3 is TGTGCCAGCAGTCGGGGGAAGGGGGGCACGCAGTATTTT.

The chain recombines TRBV7-9 with TRBJ1-2; 8 bases are shared with TRBD1. There are 14 residues in the CDR3. The V gene's germline CDR1 is SEHNR and CDR2 FQNEAQ (reference sequence). Trimming cost V 5 bases and J 4 bases; bases outside gene matches: 6. CDR3 DNA: TGTGCCAGCAGCCGGGCAGGGGGCCCCTATGGCTACACCTTC. Protein: CASSRAGGPYGYTF.

This clone has only a few counts. The gene calls are TRBV10-2 and TRBJ2-5; 8 bases are shared with TRBD2. Germline loops: CDR1 WSHSY, CDR2 SAAADI. The CDR3 covers 15 residues. Germline trimming cut 6 bases from V and 5 bases from J; bases unmatched to any gene: 11. CDR3 region: CASSGWGLEDETQYF. In nucleotides, the CDR3 is TGCGCCAGCAGCGGATGGGGACTAGAGGATGAGACCCAGTACTTC.

This chain connects TRBV5-4 to TRBJ2-5; D may be TRBD1 (6 bases). There are 14 residues in the CDR3. CDR1 and CDR2 from the germline V gene are SGHNT and YYREEE (reference sequence). V was trimmed by 0 bases and J by 3 bases, leaving 9 bases between them. CDR3 DNA: TGTGCCAGCAGCTTGGGGCAGGGGAAAGAGACCCAGTACTTC. This gives the protein CASSLGQGKETQYF.

V and J are TRBV6-1 and TRBJ1-2; 11 bases fit TRBD1. The V gene end was trimmed by 5 bases and the J gene end by 5 bases; junction bases not matched to a gene: 7. Germline CDR1 reads MNHNS; CDR2 reads SASEGT. The CDR3 has 15 amino acids. CDR3 in DNA: TGTGCCAGCAGTTCCGACGGGACAGGGGGATATGGCTACACCTTC. Amino acids: CASSSDGTGGYGYTF.

The chain couples TRBV29-1 to TRBJ2-7; D perhaps matches TRBD1 (6 bases). There are 12 residues in the CDR3. V was pared by 5 bases and J by 2 bases, with 10 bases between. Germline assignment: CDR1 SQVTM and CDR2 ANQGSEA. CDR3 DNA: TGCAGCGTTTTGGACAGAGCCTACGAGCAGTACTTC. Translating it yields CSVLDRAYEQYF.

The chain uses TRBV11-2 and TRBJ1-1; D unclear. There are 13 residues in the CDR3. In germline, CDR1 is SGHAT, CDR2 FQNNGV. Trimming pared 1 base from V and 9 bases from J, leaving 12 bases between. DNA of the CDR3: TGTGCCAGCAGCTTAGGGTGGGCCGAGAAAGCTTTCTTT. Translation gives CASSLGWAEKAFF.

This clone was counted only a few times. V is TRBV5-4 and J is TRBJ2-1, with D perhaps TRBD1 or TRBD2 (5 bases each). Germline loops: CDR1 SGHNT, CDR2 YYREEE (reference sequence). The CDR3 consists of 15 residues. Trimming cost V 1 base and J 2 bases, with 10 bases left between them. In nucleotides, the CDR3 is TGTGCCAGCAGCTTGTGGGACCGTCCCTACAATGAGCAGTTCTTC. Protein sequence: CASSLWDRPYNEQFF.

For the CDR3, the DNA is TGTGCCAGCAGCTCCCGAGGCGGGGTCGATGAGCAGTTCTTC. This translates into CASSSRGGVDEQFF. This chain joins TRBV7-9 and TRBJ2-1; possibly TRBD2 for D (6 bases). Germline V CDR1 and CDR2: SEHNR, FQNEAQ (reference sequence). Trimming stripped 4 bases from V and 8 bases from J, with 15 bases between. The CDR3 totals 14 residues.

CDR3 protein: CASSLARRNSGNTIYF. CDR3 in DNA: TGTGCCAGCAGCTTAGCGAGGAGGAACTCTGGAAACACCATATATTTT. The chain is built from TRBV7-8 and TRBJ1-3; D ambiguous. There are 16 residues in the CDR3. Germline CDR1 reads SGHVS; CDR2 reads FQNEAQ. V lost 0 bases and J lost 0, with 9 bases in between.

The rearrangement joins TRBV9 to TRBJ1-2, with a possible D match to TRBD1 (5 bases). V shed 0 bases and J shed 4 bases, with 13 bases lying between them. CDR3 length: 15 residues. The V gene's germline CDR1 is SGDLS and CDR2 YYNGEE. CDR3 coding DNA: TGTGCCAGCAGCGTAGAGTGGGGGTCGAGCTATGGCTACACCTTC. Protein product: CASSVEWGSSYGYTF.